Each of the 28 T cell receptor beta chains below was sequenced from the same sample in a study of early T cells in non-severe SARS-CoV-2 infection. TCRdb analysed the 5' RACE reads with MiXCR anew, one entry per CDR3 protein. The table lists over 50,000 distinct CDR3 sequences, 10% to 12% of them singletons. The sample comprised whole blood. The receptors were sampled from an adult who was a healthcare worker with PCR-confirmed SARS-CoV-2 infection or an uninfected control (not recorded which).

In its sample, this clonotype was seen many times. CDR3 region: CSVTDEGRNQPQHF. The DNA of the CDR3 is TGCAGTGTAACCGATGAGGGCCGCAATCAGCCCCAGCATTTT. This chain connects TRBV20-1 to TRBJ1-5, with unresolved D. CDR1 and CDR2 (germline): DFQATT, SNEGSKA (reference sequence). Trimming took off 7 bases at V and 2 bases at J, with 15 bases between the two ends. The CDR3 spans 14 residues.

In this sample, this clonotype turned up many times. This chain connects TRBV3-1 to TRBJ2-3; D is ambiguous. V was clipped by 2 bases and J by 6 bases, with 6 bases between them. The CDR3 loop spans 12 amino acids. The V gene's germline CDR1 is LGHDT and CDR2 YNNKEL (reference sequence). CDR3 nucleotide sequence: TGTGCCAGCAGCCAAACCGTGGATACGCAGTATTTT. Translating gives CASSQTVDTQYF.

This clonotype was seen a few times. The chain combines TRBV2 with TRBJ1-3; unclear D gene. CDR3 length: 13 amino acids. Trimming took off 8 bases at V and 0 bases at J, with 8 bases between the two ends. Looked up from germline, CDR1 is SNHLY and CDR2 is FYNNEI. CDR3 in amino acids: CASHPSSGNTIYF. The CDR3 DNA reads TGTGCCAGCCACCCGAGCTCTGGAAACACCATATATTTT.

This clonotype was seen more than once but under ten times. The chain couples TRBV7-8 to TRBJ2-1, with 11 bases aligning to TRBD2. The CDR3 runs to 16 residues. The germline CDR1 and CDR2 sequences are SGHVS and FQNEAQ. The junction had 5 bases not matched to a gene; V was cut back by 3 bases and J by 4 bases. The CDR3 spells CASSLELAGGYNEQFF. The CDR3 DNA follows: TGTGCCAGCAGCTTGGAGCTAGCGGGGGGATACAATGAGCAGTTCTTC.

This clonotype appeared many times. V and J are TRBV7-6 and TRBJ2-2; 7 bases map to TRBD1. With V trimmed by 1 base and J by 0 bases, 14 bases remained unmatched. This CDR3 has 20 amino acids. Germline CDR1 reads SGHVS; CDR2 reads FNYEAQ. The CDR3 DNA reads TGTGCCAGCAGCTTAGATACAGGGGACAATCCCTCGGCGAACACCGGGGAGCTGTTTTTT. It codes for CASSLDTGDNPSANTGELFF.

The chain recombines TRBV12-3 or TRBV12-4 with TRBJ2-5, with D hard to call. The germline V and J ends were trimmed by 0 bases and 5 bases, with 13 bases remaining between them. This CDR3 has 15 residues. The CDR3 DNA follows: TGTGCCAGCAGTTTAGCGGGGAACATATATGAGACCCAGTACTTC. This translates into CASSLAGNIYETQYF.

This clonotype was picked up many times. The J gene is TRBJ2-7, the V gene TRBV7-9, with D unclear. This CDR3 is 14 amino acids long. CDR1 SEHNR and CDR2 FQNEAQ come from the germline V gene (reference sequence). Trimming removed 5 bases at V and 1 base at J, with 12 bases between. CDR3 protein: CASSPHERSYEQYF. The CDR3 bases are TGTGCCAGCAGCCCCCATGAGAGGTCCTACGAGCAGTACTTC. The full variable domain, completed using reference TRBV7-9 and TRBJ2-7, is DTGVSQNPRHKITKRGQNVTFRCDPISEHNRLYWYRQTLGQGPEFLTYFQNEAQLEKSRLLSDRFSAERPKGSFSTLEIQRTEQGDSAMYLCASSPHERSYEQYFGPGTRLTVT.

This clonotype showed up many times. The chain employs TRBV6-1 and TRBJ1-5; 7 bases fit TRBD1. V gave up 8 bases and J gave up 9 bases; unmatched junction bases: 13. Looked up from germline, CDR1 is MNHNS and CDR2 is SASEGT. The CDR3 has 14 amino acids. The DNA of the CDR3 is TGTGCCAGCGGCATACTACAGGGGACTCGGCCCCAGCATTTT. Its protein product is CASGILQGTRPQHF.

The chain recombines TRBV30 with TRBJ1-2, with D perhaps TRBD1 (5 bases). The CDR3 is 13 amino acids. Germline-derived CDR1 and CDR2 are GTSNPN and SVGIG (reference sequence). Trimming took 5 bases from V and 3 from J, leaving 13 bases between them. This CDR3 reads CAWSMQGDYGYTF. CDR3 DNA: TGTGCCTGGTCAATGCAGGGTGACTATGGCTACACCTTC.

This clonotype was seen a few times. The chain joins TRBV6-5 to TRBJ1-2; 9 nucleotides match TRBD1. The V gene's germline CDR1 is MNHEY and CDR2 SVGAGI. The CDR3 sequence is 15 residues long. V was pared by 5 bases and J by 7 bases, with 11 bases of the junction left unmatched. The CDR3 DNA sequence: TGTGCCAGCAGTCCGAGGACAGGGGCCCTTTCTGGCTACACCTTC. It encodes CASSPRTGALSGYTF.

The chain has TRBV7-6 and TRBJ1-3; no firm D call. Trimming stripped 5 bases from V and 4 bases from J, with 18 bases between. The germline gives CDR1 SGHVS, CDR2 FNYEAQ. This CDR3 comprises 16 residues. CDR3 sequence (DNA): TGTGCCAGCAGCGCCATTACGGCGGTTGAGGGAAACACCATATATTTT. Protein sequence: CASSAITAVEGNTIYF.

Regarding this clonotype: This clone may be a read error of a much larger clone one base away. The rearrangement links TRBV12-3 or TRBV12-4 to TRBJ2-7; 8 bases fit TRBD1. The V segment lost 4 bases and the J segment 1 base; nucleotides outside the gene matches: 6. This CDR3 region has 15 residues. The CDR3 DNA sequence: TGTGCCAGCAGTTCCGGACAGGGTTTTTCCTACGAGCAGTACTTC. Its protein product is CASSSGQGFSYEQYF.

This clonotype was detected many times. This chain joins TRBV5-4 and TRBJ2-7; the D gene is possibly TRBD1 (5 bases). The CDR3 is 13 amino acids. The germline CDR1 and CDR2 sequences are SGHNT and YYREEE (reference sequence). V lost 7 bases to trimming and J lost 4 bases, with 15 bases between them. CDR3 in DNA: TGTGCCAGCGCTGTGGGGCCCCAATACGAGCAGTACTTC. Its protein is CASAVGPQYEQYF.

This clonotype occurred many times. The chain combines TRBV25-1 with TRBJ1-1; D remains ambiguous. V shed 9 bases and J shed 8 bases, with 16 bases lying between them. The CDR3 has 12 amino acids. CDR1 MGHDK and CDR2 SYGVNS come from the germline V gene. DNA of the CDR3: TGTGCCAGTCGGCGCGTAAGCGAAGAAGCTTTCTTT. Amino acid sequence: CASRRVSEEAFF.

This clonotype appeared many times. The chain joins TRBV7-6 to TRBJ2-3, with D perhaps TRBD1 or TRBD2 (6 bases each). V dropped 1 base and J dropped 1 base, with 9 bases sitting between them. Germline V lookup: CDR1 SGHVS, CDR2 FNYEAQ. This CDR3 spans 15 amino acids. The CDR3 loop reads CASSLDGGGTDTQYF. The CDR3 DNA follows: TGTGCCAGCAGCTTAGACGGGGGCGGCACAGATACGCAGTATTTT.

This clonotype was seen at least ten times. The rearrangement joins TRBV11-2 to TRBJ2-5, with 9 bases that match TRBD2. The CDR3 runs to 15 residues. CDR1 is SGHAT and CDR2 is FQNNGV in the germline V gene. The junction had 6 bases not matched to a gene; V was cut back by 1 base and J by 6 bases. CDR3 nucleotide sequence: TGTGCCAGCAGCTTAGGCCTAGCGGGGCCAAAGACCCAGTACTTC. Amino acid sequence: CASSLGLAGPKTQYF.

The V gene is TRBV12-3 or TRBV12-4, the J gene TRBJ1-6, with D maybe TRBD1 (6 bases). CDR3 length: 17 amino acids. Trimming left V 6 bases short and J 9 bases short, with 24 bases between. CDR3 sequence: CASRHRVRGIKSSPLHF. The DNA of the CDR3 is TGTGCCAGCAGACACCGGGTGAGGGGGATTAAGAGTTCACCCCTCCACTTT.

V usage is TRBV30 and J usage is TRBJ1-1, with 8 positions matching TRBD1. The junction had 9 bases not matched to a gene; V was cut back by 7 bases and J by 2 bases. Germline CDR1 is GTSNPN and CDR2 is SVGIG (reference sequence). This CDR3 contains 14 residues. CDR3 sequence: CAFYRGSGNTEAFF. In DNA, the CDR3 is TGTGCCTTTTACAGGGGGTCAGGAAACACTGAAGCTTTCTTT.

This clonotype appeared many times. V and J are TRBV27 and TRBJ2-3, with D perhaps assigned TRBD1 or TRBD2 (6 bases each). CDR1 MNHEY and CDR2 SMNVEV come from the germline V gene (reference sequence). This CDR3 has 16 residues. V dropped 6 bases and J dropped 0 bases, with 16 bases sitting between them. The DNA of the CDR3 is TGTGCCAGCAGCGCCGGGGGCGGGCCTAGCACAGATACGCAGTATTTT. This codes for CASSAGGGPSTDTQYF.

This clonotype was picked up many times. The gene calls are TRBV7-6 and TRBJ1-1, with D perhaps matching TRBD1 (6 bases). Germline V gene lookup returns CDR1 SGHVS and CDR2 FNYEAQ. V shed 3 bases and J shed 5 bases, with 13 bases lying between them. The CDR3 is made up of 14 amino acids. CDR3 coding DNA: TGTGCCAGCAGCTTTGGGCAGGGGTTAACTGAAGCTTTCTTT. Its protein is CASSFGQGLTEAFF.

The chain links TRBV3-1 to TRBJ2-3; TRBD2 aligns across 12 bases. Trimming cost V 2 bases and J 7 bases; bases outside gene matches: 7. The CDR3 is made up of 16 amino acids. Germline CDR1 is LGHDT and CDR2 is YNNKEL (reference sequence). The CDR3 loop is CASSQNSLAGGNTQYF. The CDR3 bases are TGTGCCAGCAGCCAAAACTCACTAGCGGGGGGCAATACGCAGTATTTT.

The J gene is TRBJ2-5, the V gene TRBV10-2, with a tentative D call TRBD2 (6 bases). The CDR3 has 16 residues. Per the germline V gene, CDR1 is WSHSY and CDR2 is SAAADI. V was clipped by 7 bases and J by 7 bases, with 25 bases between them. Here the CDR3 reads CASIPTGWTRGVTQYF. DNA of the CDR3: TGCGCCAGCATCCCAACCGGATGGACTCGCGGGGTGACCCAGTACTTC.

The chain joins TRBV7-6 to TRBJ2-2; 10 nucleotides align to TRBD2. This CDR3 is 16 amino acids long. Germline-derived CDR1 and CDR2 are SGHVS and FNYEAQ. Losses at the gene ends were 5 bases for V and 5 bases for J; bases not matched to a gene: 8. CDR3: CASSPRGSGGTGELFF. The DNA for the CDR3 is TGTGCCAGCAGCCCCCGGGGTAGCGGGGGGACCGGGGAGCTGTTTTTT.

This clonotype was recorded a few times. The chain employs TRBV18 and TRBJ1-1, with D possibly being TRBD1 (6 bases). The CDR3 length is 14 residues. Between the trimmed V and J ends, which lost 9 bases and 4 bases, there was a span of 18 bases. Germline V gives CDR1 KGHSH, CDR2 LQKENI. DNA of the CDR3: TGTGCCAGTCAACAAGACTTAGGGGGCACTGAAGCTTTCTTT. Encoded protein: CASQQDLGGTEAFF.

This clonotype was picked up many times. This chain connects TRBV20-1 to TRBJ2-7; 10 bases are a match to TRBD1. In germline, CDR1 is DFQATT, CDR2 SNEGSKA (reference sequence). V was clipped by 0 bases and J by 2 bases; unmatched bases: 4. The CDR3 has 15 residues. The CDR3 coding sequence is TGCAGTGCTAGAGATAGGGACAGGGGTACCTACGAGCAGTACTTC. Protein product: CSARDRDRGTYEQYF.

There are many counts of this clonotype. The chain has TRBV7-2 and TRBJ2-5; TRBD2 is a possible D gene (7 bases). Germline V lookup: CDR1 SGHTA, CDR2 FQGNSA. Trimming pared 7 bases from V and 1 base from J, leaving 16 bases between. CDR3 size: 15 residues. CDR3 region: CASKGSRGGQETQYF. The CDR3, as DNA: TGTGCCAGCAAAGGGTCGAGGGGGGGCCAAGAGACCCAGTACTTC.

This clonotype was observed at least ten times. The chain links TRBV5-1 to TRBJ1-4; D is perhaps TRBD1 (5 bases). CDR1 and CDR2 from the germline V gene are SGHRS and YFSETQ. The CDR3 sequence is 13 residues long. The V end was cut by 1 base, the J end by 7 bases, with 8 bases between. The CDR3 sequence: CASSLLRGEKLFF. The CDR3 DNA reads TGCGCCAGCAGCTTGTTGAGGGGTGAAAAACTGTTTTTT.

The table lists this clonotype with many counts. This chain connects TRBV27 to TRBJ2-1; D ambiguous. Germline V gives CDR1 MNHEY, CDR2 SMNVEV (reference sequence). The CDR3 loop spans 13 amino acids. V lost 6 bases, J lost 4 bases, and 10 bases lay in between. CDR3 DNA sequence: TGTGCCAGCAGCCCCTCAAATTACAATGAGCAGTTCTTC. Amino acid sequence: CASSPSNYNEQFF.